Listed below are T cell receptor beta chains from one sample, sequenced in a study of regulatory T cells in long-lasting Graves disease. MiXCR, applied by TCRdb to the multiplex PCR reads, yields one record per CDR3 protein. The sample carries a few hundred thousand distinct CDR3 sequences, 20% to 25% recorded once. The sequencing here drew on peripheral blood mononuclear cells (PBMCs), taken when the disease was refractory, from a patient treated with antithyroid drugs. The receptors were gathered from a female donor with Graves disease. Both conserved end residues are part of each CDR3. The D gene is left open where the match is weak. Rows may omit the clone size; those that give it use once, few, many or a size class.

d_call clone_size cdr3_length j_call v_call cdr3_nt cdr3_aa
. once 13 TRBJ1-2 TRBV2 TGTGCCAGCAGTGAGTCAGGTTCATATGGCTACACCTTC CASSESGSYGYTF
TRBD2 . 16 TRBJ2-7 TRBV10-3 TGTGCCATCAGGGATTCCACTAGCGGGAGTGGCCACGAGCAGTACTTC CAIRDSTSGSGHEQYF
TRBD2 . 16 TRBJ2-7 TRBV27 TGTGCCAGCAGACCTGGAGGTAGCGGGGGACTCTACGAGCAGTACTTC CASRPGGSGGLYEQYF
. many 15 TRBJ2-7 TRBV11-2 TGTGCCAGCAGCTTTAATGGGCGGTTCTCCTACGAGCAGTACTTC CASSFNGRFSYEQYF
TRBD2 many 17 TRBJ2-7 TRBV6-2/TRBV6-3 TGTGCCAGCAGTTCCCATCCTAGCGGGAGATCCTCCTACGAGCAGTACTTC CASSSHPSGRSSYEQYF
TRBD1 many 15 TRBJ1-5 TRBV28 TGTGCCAGCAGTTTATTGACAGGGTCCAATCAGCCCCAGCATTTT CASSLLTGSNQPQHF
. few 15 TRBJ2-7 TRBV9 TGTGCCAGCAGTCCAGGCCTATCATCCACCTACGAGCAGTACTTC CASSPGLSSTYEQYF
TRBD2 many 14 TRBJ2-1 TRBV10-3 TGTGCCATCAGTTTTATTAGCGGGAGCTATGAGCAGTTCTTC CAISFISGSYEQFF
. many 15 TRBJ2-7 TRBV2 TGTGCCAGCAGTGACACGGCCGAGGGGACGGGCGAGCAGTACTTC CASSDTAEGTGEQYF
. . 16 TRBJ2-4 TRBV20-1 TGCAGTGCTCCTGACCTCCTCGAGGGCCCTGTAAACATTCAGTACTTC CSAPDLLEGPVNIQYF
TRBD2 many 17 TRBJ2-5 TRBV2 TGTGCCAGCAGAGAAGGGGCTAGCGGGAGGATTCAAGAGACCCAGTACTTC CASREGASGRIQETQYF
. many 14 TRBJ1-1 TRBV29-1 TGCAGCGTTGCGGGGGGAGGGGCGAACACTGAAGCTTTCTTT CSVAGGGANTEAFF
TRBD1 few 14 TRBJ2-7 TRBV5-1 TGCGCCAACAGCCAGCGACAGGGATCCCACGAGCAGTACTTC CANSQRQGSHEQYF
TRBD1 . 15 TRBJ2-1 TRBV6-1 TGTGCCAGCAGTGATGACAGGGCTCTGAGGGATGAGCAGTTCTTC CASSDDRALRDEQFF
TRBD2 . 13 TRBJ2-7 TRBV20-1 TGCAGTGCTAGAGATAGCGGGAGGGACGAGCAGTACTTC CSARDSGRDEQYF
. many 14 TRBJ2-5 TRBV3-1 TGTGCCAGCAGCCACCTTTCGGGGGAAGAGACCCAGTACTTC CASSHLSGEETQYF
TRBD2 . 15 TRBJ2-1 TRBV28 TGTGCCAGCAGCCTAAGGGAGGGAACCTACAATGAGCAGTTCTTC CASSLREGTYNEQFF
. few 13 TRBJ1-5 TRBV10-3 TGTGCCACGTCCAGGGAGAGGAATCAGCCCCAGCATTTT CATSRERNQPQHF
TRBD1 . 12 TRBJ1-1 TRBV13 TGTGCCAGCAGCTGGGGGACAGGGGGAGCTTTCTTT CASSWGTGGAFF
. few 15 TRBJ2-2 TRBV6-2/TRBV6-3 TGTGCCAGCAGTTACTCGACTTGGGACACCGGGGAGCTGTTTTTT CASSYSTWDTGELFF
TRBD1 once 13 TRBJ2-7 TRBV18 TGTGCCAGCTCTTACGGACAGGGTGACGAGCAGTACTTC CASSYGQGDEQYF
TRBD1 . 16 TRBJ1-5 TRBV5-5 TGTGCCAGCAGCTTGGGGGGACAGGGAGCCGGGGAGCCCCAGCATTTT CASSLGGQGAGEPQHF
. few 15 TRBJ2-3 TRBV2 TGTGCCAGCCGTGGGGAGGACGGGAGCACAGATACGCAGTATTTT CASRGEDGSTDTQYF
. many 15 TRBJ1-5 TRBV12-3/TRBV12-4 TGTGCCAGCAGCCAGGACAGCCGAGTCAATCAGCCCCAGCATTTT CASSQDSRVNQPQHF
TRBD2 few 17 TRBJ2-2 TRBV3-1 TGTGCCAGCAGTTCCCGACTAGCGGGATCGAACACCGGGGAGCTGTTTTTT CASSSRLAGSNTGELFF
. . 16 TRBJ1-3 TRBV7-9 TGTGCCAGCAGCCAGACAGGCCCTCTCTCTGGAAACACCATATATTTT CASSQTGPLSGNTIYF
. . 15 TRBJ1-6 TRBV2 TGTGCCAGCAGACCCGGGCCCGGCTGGGATTCACCCCTCCACTTT CASRPGPGWDSPLHF
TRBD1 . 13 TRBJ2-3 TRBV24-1 TGTGCCACCAGAGACAGGGGGACAGATACGCAGTATTTT CATRDRGTDTQYF
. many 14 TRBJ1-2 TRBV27 TGTGCCAGCAGCCCGACGACAGGAAACTATGGCTACACCTTC CASSPTTGNYGYTF
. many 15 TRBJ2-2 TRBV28 TGTGCCAGCAGTTTATTAGGCAGGGACGACGGGGAGCTGTTTTTT CASSLLGRDDGELFF
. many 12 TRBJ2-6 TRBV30 TGTGCCTGGAACCCTGGGGCCAACGTCCTGACTTTC CAWNPGANVLTF
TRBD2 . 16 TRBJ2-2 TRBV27 TGTGCCAGCAGTTTACTAGCGGGAGGGCCGGGCGGGGAGCTGTTTTTT CASSLLAGGPGGELFF
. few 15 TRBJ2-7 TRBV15 TGTGCCACCAGCAGAGATCCCTGGAGCTCCTACGAGCAGTACTTC CATSRDPWSSYEQYF
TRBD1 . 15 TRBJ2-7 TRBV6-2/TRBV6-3 TGTGCCAGCAGCTGGGGACAGTCGGAGAAGTACGAGCAGTACTTC CASSWGQSEKYEQYF
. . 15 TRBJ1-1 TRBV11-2 TGTGCCAGCAGCTCCCCGGGACACTCGAACACTGAAGCTTTCTTT CASSSPGHSNTEAFF
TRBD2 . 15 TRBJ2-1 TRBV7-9 TGTGCCAGCAGCCGAGGACTAGCGGGACACAATGAGCAGTTCTTC CASSRGLAGHNEQFF
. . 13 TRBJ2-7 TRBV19 TGTGCCAGTAGTATTACCGTGGCCTACGAGCAGTACTTC CASSITVAYEQYF
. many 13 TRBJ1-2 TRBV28 TGTGCCAGCAGTAAATCGATGAGGGTTGGCTACACCTTC CASSKSMRVGYTF
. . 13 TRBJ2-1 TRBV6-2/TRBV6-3 TGTGCCAGCAGTACACAGATTACGACTGAGCAGTTCTTC CASSTQITTEQFF
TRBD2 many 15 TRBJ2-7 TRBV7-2 TGTGCCAGCAGCTTAGTGGGTAGCGGGAGAAGCGAGCAGTACTTC CASSLVGSGRSEQYF
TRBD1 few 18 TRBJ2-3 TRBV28 TGTGCCAGCAGTACCAGGGGGCGCCGAGAGAGTGGAGGAGATACGCAGTATTTT CASSTRGRRESGGDTQYF
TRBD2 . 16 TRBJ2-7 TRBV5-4 TGTGCCAGCAGCTTGGTGGGGCGGGGGAATTCCTACGAGCAGTACTTC CASSLVGRGNSYEQYF
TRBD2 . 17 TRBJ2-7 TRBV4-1 TGCGCCAGCAGCCCGCGAGCACTAGCGGGAAATACCTACGAGCAGTACTTC CASSPRALAGNTYEQYF
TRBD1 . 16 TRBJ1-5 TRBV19 TGTGCCAGTACCCTCTCGGGACAGGGGGCGTTCAAGCCCCAGCATTTT CASTLSGQGAFKPQHF
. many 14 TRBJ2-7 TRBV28 TGTGCCAGCAGTTTCCCGGGAGACTCCTACGAGCAGTACTTC CASSFPGDSYEQYF